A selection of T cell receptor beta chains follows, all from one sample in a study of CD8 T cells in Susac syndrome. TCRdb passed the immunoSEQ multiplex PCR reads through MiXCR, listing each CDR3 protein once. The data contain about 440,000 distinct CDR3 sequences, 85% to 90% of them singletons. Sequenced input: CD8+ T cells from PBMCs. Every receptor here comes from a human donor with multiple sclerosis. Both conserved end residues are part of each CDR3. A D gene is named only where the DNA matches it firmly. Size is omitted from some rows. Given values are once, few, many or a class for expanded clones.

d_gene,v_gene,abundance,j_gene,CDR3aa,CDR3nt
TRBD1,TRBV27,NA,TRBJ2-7,CASSLWTGVAYEQYF,TGTGCCAGCAGTTTGTGGACAGGGGTGGCCTACGAGCAGTACTTC
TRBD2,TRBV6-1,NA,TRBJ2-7,CASSPGEGDEQYF,TGTGCCAGCAGCCCCGGGGAGGGCGACGAGCAGTACTTC
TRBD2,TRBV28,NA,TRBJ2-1,CASSLGTSGTSEQFF,TGTGCCAGCAGTTTGGGGACTAGCGGGACCTCTGAGCAGTTCTTC
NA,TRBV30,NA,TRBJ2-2,CAFPSGANTGELFF,TGTGCCTTCCCCTCAGGGGCGAACACCGGGGAGCTGTTTTTT
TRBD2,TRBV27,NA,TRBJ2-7,CASSPLAGGLEQYF,TGTGCCAGCAGCCCACTAGCGGGAGGGCTCGAGCAGTACTTC
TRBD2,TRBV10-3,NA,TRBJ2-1,CAISGPTSGPSYNEQFF,TGTGCCATCAGTGGGCCAACTAGCGGGCCAAGTTACAATGAGCAGTTCTTC
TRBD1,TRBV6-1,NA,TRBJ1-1,CASSEETGGTEAFF,TGTGCCAGCAGTGAAGAAACAGGGGGCACTGAAGCTTTCTTT
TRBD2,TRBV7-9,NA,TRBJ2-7,CASSLGLAVSYEQYF,TGTGCCAGCAGCTTAGGTCTAGCGGTCTCCTACGAGCAGTACTTC
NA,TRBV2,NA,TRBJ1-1,CATLTERLNTEAFF,TGTGCCACCCTTACGGAACGCCTGAACACTGAAGCTTTCTTT
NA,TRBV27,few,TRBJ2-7,CASSLSGHYEQYF,TGTGCCAGCAGTTTATCAGGGCACTACGAGCAGTACTTC
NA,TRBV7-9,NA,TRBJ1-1,CASSLAQGGSQAFF,TGTGCCAGCAGCTTAGCGCAGGGTGGCTCGCAAGCTTTCTTT
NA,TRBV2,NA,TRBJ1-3,CATTGSGVNTIYF,TGTGCCACGACGGGCAGTGGTGTAAACACCATATATTTT
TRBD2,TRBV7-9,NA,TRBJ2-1,CASSQTSGSAIAYNEQFF,TGTGCCAGCAGCCAGACTAGCGGGTCCGCCATTGCCTACAATGAGCAGTTCTTC
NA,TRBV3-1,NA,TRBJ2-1,CASRPKAGTRGSYNEQFF,TGTGCCAGCAGGCCTAAGGCCGGGACCCGTGGCTCCTACAATGAGCAGTTCTTC
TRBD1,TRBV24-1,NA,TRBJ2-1,CATSDSRDRANNEQFF,TGTGCCACCAGTGATTCCCGGGACAGGGCAAACAATGAGCAGTTCTTC
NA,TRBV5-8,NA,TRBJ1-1,CASPVSNTEAFF,TGTGCCAGCCCCGTGTCGAACACTGAAGCTTTCTTT
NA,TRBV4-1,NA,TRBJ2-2,CASSQEDGGTGELFF,TGCGCCAGCAGCCAAGAGGACGGCGGGACCGGGGAGCTGTTTTTT
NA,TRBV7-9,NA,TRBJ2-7,CASSNTRLTYEQYF,TGTGCCAGCAGCAATACCCGGTTAACCTACGAGCAGTACTTC
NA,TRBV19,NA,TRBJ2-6,CASSIGNSGANVLTF,TGTGCCAGTAGTATTGGAAACTCTGGGGCCAACGTCCTGACTTTC
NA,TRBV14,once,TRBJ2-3,CASSPQGRATDTQYF,TGTGCCAGCAGCCCTCAGGGGAGGGCCACAGATACGCAGTATTTT
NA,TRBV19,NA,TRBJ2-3,CASSSPPRTGDTQYF,TGTGCCAGTAGTTCCCCTCCCCGGACCGGGGATACGCAGTATTTT
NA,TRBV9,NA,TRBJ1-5,CASSVAGLSNQPQHF,TGTGCCAGCAGCGTAGCCGGACTTAGCAATCAGCCCCAGCATTTT
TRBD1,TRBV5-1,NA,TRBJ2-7,CASSLNPGQGYYEQYF,TGCGCCAGCAGCTTAAATCCGGGACAGGGGTACTACGAGCAGTACTTC
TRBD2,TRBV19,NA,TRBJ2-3,CASTTSGSYTDTQYF,TGTGCCAGTACGACTAGCGGGAGTTACACAGATACGCAGTATTTT
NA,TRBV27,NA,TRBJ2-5,CASGWGGETQYF,TGTGCCAGTGGGTGGGGGGGCGAGACCCAGTACTTC
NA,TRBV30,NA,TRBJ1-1,CAWSSTDTEAFF,TGTGCCTGGAGTAGCACCGACACTGAAGCTTTCTTT
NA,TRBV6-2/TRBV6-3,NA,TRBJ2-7,CASSYSTVDEQYF,TGTGCCAGCAGTTACTCGACGGTCGACGAGCAGTACTTC
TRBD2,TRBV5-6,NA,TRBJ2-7,CASSATPGTSYYEQYF,TGTGCCAGCAGCGCGACACCCGGGACTAGCTACTACGAGCAGTACTTC
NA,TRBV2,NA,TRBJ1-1,CASITTEAFF,TGTGCCAGCATTACCACTGAAGCTTTCTTT
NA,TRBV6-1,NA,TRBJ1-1,CASKRQGVAEAFF,TGTGCCAGCAAAAGGCAAGGGGTCGCTGAAGCTTTCTTT
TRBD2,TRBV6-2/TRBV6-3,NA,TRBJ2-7,CASTAGLAGDHEQYF,TGTGCCAGCACCGCCGGACTAGCGGGAGATCACGAGCAGTACTTC
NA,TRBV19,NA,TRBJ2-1,CASSIRGDSYNEQFF,TGTGCCAGTAGTATTAGGGGGGACTCCTACAATGAGCAGTTCTTC
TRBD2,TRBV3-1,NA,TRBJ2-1,CASSHLSGGHNEQFF,TGTGCCAGCAGCCATCTGAGCGGGGGCCACAATGAGCAGTTCTTC
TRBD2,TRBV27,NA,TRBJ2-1,CASSLFGAGGPSNEQFF,TGTGCCAGCAGTTTATTCGGGGCGGGAGGGCCCTCCAATGAGCAGTTCTTC
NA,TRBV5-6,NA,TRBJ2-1,CASSLALNEQFF,TGTGCCAGCAGCTTGGCTCTCAATGAGCAGTTCTTC
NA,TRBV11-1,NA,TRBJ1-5,CASSVSTDQPQHF,TGTGCCAGCAGCGTGTCGACGGATCAGCCCCAGCATTTT
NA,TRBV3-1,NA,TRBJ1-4,CASSQKVTDVRKKLFF,TGTGCCAGCAGCCAAAAGGTGACGGACGTTCGGAAAAAACTGTTTTTT
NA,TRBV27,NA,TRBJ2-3,CASSRGLTDTQYF,TGTGCCAGCAGCCGTGGGCTCACAGATACGCAGTATTTT
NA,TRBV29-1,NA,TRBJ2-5,CSVTDPQSGVRVQETQYF,TGCAGCGTCACTGACCCACAGTCGGGCGTTAGAGTCCAAGAGACCCAGTACTTC
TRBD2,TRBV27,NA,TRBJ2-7,CASSLTSGSSIYEQYF,TGTGCCAGCAGTTTAACTAGCGGGAGCTCAATCTACGAGCAGTACTTC
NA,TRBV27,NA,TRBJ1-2,CASSFGGPYGYTF,TGTGCCAGCAGTTTTGGGGGGCCCTATGGCTACACCTTC
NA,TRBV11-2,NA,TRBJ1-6,CASSLEILVRYNSPLHF,TGTGCCAGCAGCTTAGAGATCCTGGTCCGCTATAATTCACCCCTCCACTTT